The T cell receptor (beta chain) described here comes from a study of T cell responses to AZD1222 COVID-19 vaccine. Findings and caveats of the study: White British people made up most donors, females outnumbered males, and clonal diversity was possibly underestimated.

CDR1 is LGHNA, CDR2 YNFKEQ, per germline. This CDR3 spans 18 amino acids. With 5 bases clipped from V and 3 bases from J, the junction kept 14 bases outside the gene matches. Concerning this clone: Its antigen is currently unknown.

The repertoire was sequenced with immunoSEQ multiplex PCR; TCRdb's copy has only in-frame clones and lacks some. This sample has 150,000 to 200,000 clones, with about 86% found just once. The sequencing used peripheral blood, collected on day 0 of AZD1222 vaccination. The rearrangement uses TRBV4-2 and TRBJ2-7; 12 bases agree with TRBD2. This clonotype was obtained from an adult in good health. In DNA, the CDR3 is TGTGCCAGCAGCTCAAGGACTAGCGGGGTGATCGACTACTACGAGCAGTACTTC. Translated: CASSSRTSGVIDYYEQYF.